The sequence of this TCR beta chain was determined in a study of OX40 agonist ivuxolimab in advanced cancers. The CDR3 is 12 residues long. CDR1 is MNHEY, CDR2 SVGAGI, per germline. Trimming stripped 7 bases from V and 3 bases from J, with 6 bases between. Measured with immunoSEQ multiplex PCR; TCRdb has only the in-frame clones, and not every one. The data hold around 100,000 clones, with roughly 90% observed a single time. The sequence derives from an adult with an advanced solid tumor such as melanoma, head and neck, liver or kidney cancer. Material: CD4+ or CD8+ T cells sorted from blood, obtained in a trial of the OX40 agonist ivuxolimab. V and J are TRBV6-5 and TRBJ2-2; D not resolved. CDR3 DNA: TGTGCCAGCACCCGCCACACCGGGGAGCTGTTTTTT. Its translation: CASTRHTGELFF.